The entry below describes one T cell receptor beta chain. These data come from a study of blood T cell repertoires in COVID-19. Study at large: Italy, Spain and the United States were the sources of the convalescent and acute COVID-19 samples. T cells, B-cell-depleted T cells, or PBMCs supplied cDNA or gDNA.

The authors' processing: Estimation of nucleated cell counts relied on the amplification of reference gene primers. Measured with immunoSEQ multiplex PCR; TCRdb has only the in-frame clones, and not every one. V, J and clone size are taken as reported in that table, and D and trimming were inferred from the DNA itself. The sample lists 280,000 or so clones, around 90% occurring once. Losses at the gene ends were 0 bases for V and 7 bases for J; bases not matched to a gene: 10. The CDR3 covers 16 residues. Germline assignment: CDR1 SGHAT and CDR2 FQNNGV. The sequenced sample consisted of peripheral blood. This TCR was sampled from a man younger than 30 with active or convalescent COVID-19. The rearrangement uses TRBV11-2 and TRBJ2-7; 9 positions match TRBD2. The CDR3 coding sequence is TGTGCCAGCAGCTTAGATATAGCGGGGGCCACCTTTGAGCAGTACTTC. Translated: CASSLDIAGATFEQYF. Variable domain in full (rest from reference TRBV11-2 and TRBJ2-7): EAGVAQSPRYKIIEKRQSVAFWCNPISGHATLYWYQQILGQGPKLLIQFQNNGVVDDSQLPKDRFSAERLKGVDSTLKIQPAKLEDSAVYLCASSLDIAGATFEQYFGPGTRLTVT.